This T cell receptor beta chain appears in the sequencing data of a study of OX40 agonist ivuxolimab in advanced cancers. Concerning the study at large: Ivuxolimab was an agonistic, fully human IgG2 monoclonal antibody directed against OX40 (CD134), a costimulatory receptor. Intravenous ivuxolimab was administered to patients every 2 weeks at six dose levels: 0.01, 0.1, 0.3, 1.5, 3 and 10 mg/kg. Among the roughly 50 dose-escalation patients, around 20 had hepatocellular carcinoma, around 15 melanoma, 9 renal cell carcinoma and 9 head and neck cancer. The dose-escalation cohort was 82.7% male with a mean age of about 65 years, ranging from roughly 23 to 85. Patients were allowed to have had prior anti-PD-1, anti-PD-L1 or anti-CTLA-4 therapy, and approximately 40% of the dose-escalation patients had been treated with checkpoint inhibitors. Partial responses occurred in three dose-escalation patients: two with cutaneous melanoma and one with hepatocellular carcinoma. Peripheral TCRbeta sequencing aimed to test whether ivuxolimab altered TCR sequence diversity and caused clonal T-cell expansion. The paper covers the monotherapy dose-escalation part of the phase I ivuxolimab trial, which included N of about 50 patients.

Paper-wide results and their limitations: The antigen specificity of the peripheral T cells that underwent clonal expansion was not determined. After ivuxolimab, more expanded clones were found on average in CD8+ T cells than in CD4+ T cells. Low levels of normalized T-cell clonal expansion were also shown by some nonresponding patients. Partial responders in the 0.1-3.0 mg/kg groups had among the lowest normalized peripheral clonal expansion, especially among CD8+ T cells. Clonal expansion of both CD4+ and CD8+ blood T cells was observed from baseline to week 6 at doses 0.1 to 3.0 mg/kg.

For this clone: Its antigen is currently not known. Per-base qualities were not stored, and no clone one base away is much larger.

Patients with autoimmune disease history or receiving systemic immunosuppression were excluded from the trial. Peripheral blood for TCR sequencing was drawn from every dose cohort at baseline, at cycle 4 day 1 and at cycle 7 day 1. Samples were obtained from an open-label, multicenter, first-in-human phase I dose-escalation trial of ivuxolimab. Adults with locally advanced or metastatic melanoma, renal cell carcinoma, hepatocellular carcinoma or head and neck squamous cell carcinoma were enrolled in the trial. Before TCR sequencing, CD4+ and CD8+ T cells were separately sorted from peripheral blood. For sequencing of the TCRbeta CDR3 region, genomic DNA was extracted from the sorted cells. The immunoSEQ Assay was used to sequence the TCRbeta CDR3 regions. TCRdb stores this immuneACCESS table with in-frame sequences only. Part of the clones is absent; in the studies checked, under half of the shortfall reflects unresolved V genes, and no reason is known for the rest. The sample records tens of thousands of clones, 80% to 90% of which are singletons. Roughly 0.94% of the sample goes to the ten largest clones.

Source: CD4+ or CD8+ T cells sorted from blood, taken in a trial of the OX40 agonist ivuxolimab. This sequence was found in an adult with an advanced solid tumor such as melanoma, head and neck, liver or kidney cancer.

CDR3 sequence: CSVGGGADEKLFF. The bases are TGCAGCGTTGGAGGGGGGGCTGATGAAAAACTGTTTTTT. The chain joins TRBV29-1 to TRBJ1-4; TRBD1 is a weak D gene call, 6 bases matching. CDR1 SQVTM and CDR2 ANQGSEA were looked up in the germline V gene. The junction shows trimming of 4 bases on V and 6 bases on J, plus 12 bases between the germline ends. From the cysteine through the phenylalanine, the CDR3 covers 13 amino acids. The retained sequence is limited to the CDR3, 39 bases, with the frame set at the first base.